A single sample gave rise to the 2 T cell receptor beta chains below, sequenced in a study of blood T cell repertoires in COVID-19. Sequencing used immunoSEQ multiplex PCR; TCRdb keeps in-frame clones, though not all of them. The table has around 150,000 clones, approximately 83% seen once. The source material was PBMCs or T cells enriched from blood (not recorded which). These receptors were taken from a man aged 65 to 79 who had been exposed to COVID-19.

The chain couples TRBV19 to TRBJ2-2, with unresolved D. V lost 1 base, J lost 3 bases, and 3 bases lay in between. The CDR3 runs 13 residues. From germline, CDR1 is LNHDA and CDR2 SQIVND (reference sequence). The DNA of the CDR3 is TGTGCCAGTAGTATAGGCGACACCGGGGAGCTGTTTTTT. It codes for CASSIGDTGELFF.

The chain is built from TRBV28 and TRBJ1-5; D not certain. V was trimmed by 7 bases and J by 9 bases, leaving 19 bases between them. The CDR3 loop spans 14 amino acids. Germline CDR1 MDHEN, CDR2 SYDVKM. CDR3 residues: CASMAVQRSRPQHF. The CDR3 DNA follows: TGTGCCAGCATGGCAGTCCAAAGATCTCGGCCCCAGCATTTT.